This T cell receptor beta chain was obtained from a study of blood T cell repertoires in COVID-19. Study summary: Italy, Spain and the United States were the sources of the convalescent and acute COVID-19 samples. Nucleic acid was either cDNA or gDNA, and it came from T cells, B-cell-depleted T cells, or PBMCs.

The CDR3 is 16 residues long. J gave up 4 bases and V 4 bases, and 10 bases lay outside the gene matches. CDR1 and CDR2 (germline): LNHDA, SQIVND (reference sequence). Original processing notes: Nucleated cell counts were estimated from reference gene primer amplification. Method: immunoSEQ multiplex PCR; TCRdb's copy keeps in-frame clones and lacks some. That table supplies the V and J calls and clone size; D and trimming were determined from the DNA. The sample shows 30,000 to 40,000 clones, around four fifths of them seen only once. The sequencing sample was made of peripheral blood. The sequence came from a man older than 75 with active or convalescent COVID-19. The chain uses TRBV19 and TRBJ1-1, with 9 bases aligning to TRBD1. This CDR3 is CASSKLPGQGGTEAFF. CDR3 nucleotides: TGTGCCAGTAGTAAACTCCCGGGACAGGGTGGCACTGAAGCTTTCTTT.